This T cell receptor (beta chain) derives from a study of cytomegalovirus exposure and HLA in healthy donors. This clone was counted a single time. Primers for the PCR totalled 60 Vbeta and 13 Jbeta. Profiled with immunoSEQ multiplex PCR; TCRdb holds only in-frame clones, not every one. The sample lists approximately 220,000 clones, around 79% occurring once. Those who donated were healthy bone marrow donors. The source material was PBMCs. The receptor's source is a girl aged 2 to 10 in good health and CMV-seronegative.

The CDR3, as DNA: TGTGCCAGCGGGCCGGACGGGATAGGTGGCTACACCTTC. It is translated as CASGPDGIGGYTF. The chain links TRBV5-4 to TRBJ1-2; D not certain. This CDR3 contains 13 residues. In germline, CDR1 is SGHNT, CDR2 YYREEE (reference sequence). The V gene lost 7 bases and the J gene lost 7 bases, with 17 bases spanning the gap.